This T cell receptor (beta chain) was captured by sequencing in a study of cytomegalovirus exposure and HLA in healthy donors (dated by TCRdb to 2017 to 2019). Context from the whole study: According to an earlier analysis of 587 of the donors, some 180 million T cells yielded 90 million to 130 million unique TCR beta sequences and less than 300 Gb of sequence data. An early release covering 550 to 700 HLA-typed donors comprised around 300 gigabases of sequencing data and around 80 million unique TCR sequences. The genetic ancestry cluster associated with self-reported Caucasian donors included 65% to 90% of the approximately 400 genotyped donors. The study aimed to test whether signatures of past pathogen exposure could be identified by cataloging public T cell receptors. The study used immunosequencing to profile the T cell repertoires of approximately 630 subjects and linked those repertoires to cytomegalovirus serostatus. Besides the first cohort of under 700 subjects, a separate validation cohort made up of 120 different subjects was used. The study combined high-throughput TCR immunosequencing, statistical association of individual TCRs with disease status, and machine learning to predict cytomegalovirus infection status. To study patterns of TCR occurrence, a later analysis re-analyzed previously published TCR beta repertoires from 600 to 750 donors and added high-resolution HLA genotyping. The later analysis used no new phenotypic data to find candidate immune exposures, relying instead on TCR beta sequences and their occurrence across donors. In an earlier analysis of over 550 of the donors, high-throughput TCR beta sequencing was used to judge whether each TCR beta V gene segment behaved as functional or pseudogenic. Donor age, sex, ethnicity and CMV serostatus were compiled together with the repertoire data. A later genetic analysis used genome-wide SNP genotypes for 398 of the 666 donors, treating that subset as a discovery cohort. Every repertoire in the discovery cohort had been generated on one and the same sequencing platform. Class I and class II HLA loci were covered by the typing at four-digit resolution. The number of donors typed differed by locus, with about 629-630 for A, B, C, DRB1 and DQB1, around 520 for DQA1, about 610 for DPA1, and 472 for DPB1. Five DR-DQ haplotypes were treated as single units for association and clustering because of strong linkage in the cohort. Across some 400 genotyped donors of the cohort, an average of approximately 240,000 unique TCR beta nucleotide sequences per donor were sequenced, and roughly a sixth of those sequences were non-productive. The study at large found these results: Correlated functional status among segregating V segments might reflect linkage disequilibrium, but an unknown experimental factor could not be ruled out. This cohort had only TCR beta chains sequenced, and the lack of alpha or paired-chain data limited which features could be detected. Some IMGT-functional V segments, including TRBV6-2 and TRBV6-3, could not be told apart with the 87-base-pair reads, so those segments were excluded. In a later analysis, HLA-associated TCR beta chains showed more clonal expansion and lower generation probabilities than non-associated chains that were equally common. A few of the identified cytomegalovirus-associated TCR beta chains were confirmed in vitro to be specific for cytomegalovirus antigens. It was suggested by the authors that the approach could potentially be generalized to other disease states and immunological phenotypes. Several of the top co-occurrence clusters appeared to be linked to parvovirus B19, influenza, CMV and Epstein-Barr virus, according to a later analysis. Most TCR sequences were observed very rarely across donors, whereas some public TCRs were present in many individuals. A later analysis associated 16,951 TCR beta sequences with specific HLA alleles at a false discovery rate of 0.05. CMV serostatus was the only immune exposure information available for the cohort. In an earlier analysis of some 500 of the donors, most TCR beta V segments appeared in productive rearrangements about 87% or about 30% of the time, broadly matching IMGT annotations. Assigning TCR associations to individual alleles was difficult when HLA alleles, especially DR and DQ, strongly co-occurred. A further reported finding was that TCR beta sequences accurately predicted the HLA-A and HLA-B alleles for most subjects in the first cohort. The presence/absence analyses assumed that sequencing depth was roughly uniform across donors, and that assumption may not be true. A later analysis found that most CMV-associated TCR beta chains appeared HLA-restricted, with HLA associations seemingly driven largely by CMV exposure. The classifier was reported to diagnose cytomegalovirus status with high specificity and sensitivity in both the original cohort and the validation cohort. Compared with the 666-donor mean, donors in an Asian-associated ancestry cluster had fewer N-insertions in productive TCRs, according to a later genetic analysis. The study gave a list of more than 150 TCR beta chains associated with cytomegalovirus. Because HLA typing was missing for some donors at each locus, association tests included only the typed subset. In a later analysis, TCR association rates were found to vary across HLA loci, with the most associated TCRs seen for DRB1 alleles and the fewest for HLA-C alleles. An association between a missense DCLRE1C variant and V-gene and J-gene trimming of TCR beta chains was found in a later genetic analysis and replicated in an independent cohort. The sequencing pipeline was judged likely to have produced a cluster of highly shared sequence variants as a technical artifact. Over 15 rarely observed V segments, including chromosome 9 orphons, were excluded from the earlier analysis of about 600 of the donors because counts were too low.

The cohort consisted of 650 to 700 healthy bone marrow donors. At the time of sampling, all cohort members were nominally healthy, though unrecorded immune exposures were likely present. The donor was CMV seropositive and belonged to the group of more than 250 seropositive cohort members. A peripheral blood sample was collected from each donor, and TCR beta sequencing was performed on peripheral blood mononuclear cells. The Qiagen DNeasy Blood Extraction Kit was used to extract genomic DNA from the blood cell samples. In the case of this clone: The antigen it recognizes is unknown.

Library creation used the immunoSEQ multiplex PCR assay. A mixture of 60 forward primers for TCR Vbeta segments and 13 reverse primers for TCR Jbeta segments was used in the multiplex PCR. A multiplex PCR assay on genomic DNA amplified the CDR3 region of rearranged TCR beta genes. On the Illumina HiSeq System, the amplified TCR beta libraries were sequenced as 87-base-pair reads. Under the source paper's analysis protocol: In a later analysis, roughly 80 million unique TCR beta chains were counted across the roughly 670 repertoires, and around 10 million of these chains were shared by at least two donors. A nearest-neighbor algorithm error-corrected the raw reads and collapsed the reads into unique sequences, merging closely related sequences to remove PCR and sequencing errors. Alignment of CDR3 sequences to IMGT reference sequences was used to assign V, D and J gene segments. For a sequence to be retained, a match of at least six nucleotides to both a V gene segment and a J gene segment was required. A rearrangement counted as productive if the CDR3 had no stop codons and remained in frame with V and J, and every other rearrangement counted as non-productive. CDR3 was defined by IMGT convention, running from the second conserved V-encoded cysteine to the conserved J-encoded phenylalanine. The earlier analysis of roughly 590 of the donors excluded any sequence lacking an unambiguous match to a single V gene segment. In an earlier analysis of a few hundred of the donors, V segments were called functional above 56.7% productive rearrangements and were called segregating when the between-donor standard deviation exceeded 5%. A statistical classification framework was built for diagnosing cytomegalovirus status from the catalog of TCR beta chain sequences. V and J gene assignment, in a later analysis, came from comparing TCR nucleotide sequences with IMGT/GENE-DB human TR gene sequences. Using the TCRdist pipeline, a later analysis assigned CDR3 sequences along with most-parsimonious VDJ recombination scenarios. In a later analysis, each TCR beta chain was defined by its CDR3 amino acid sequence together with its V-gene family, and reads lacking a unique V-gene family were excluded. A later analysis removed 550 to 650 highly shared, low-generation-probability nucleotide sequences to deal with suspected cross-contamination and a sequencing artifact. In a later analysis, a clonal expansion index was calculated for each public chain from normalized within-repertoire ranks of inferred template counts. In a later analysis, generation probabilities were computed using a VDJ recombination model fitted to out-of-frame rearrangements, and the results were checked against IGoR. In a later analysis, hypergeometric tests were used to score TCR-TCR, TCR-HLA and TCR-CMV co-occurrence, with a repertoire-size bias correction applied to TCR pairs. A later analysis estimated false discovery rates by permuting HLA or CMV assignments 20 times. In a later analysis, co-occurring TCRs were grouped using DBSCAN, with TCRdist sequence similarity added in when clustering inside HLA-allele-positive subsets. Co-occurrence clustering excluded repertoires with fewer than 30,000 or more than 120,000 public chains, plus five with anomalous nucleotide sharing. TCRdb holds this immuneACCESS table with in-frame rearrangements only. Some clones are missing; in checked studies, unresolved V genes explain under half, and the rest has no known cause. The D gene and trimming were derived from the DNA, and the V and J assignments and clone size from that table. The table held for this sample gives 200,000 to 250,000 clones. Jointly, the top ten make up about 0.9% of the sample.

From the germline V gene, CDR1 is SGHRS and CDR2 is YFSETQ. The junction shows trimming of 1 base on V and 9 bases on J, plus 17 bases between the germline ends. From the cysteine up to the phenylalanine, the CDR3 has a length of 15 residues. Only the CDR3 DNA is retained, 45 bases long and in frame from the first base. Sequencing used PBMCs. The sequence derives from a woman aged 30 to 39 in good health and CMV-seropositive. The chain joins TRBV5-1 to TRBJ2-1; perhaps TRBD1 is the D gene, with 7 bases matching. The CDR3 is CASSLNDREVLEQFF. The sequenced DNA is TGCGCCAGCAGCTTGAACGACAGGGAGGTGCTTGAGCAGTTCTTC.